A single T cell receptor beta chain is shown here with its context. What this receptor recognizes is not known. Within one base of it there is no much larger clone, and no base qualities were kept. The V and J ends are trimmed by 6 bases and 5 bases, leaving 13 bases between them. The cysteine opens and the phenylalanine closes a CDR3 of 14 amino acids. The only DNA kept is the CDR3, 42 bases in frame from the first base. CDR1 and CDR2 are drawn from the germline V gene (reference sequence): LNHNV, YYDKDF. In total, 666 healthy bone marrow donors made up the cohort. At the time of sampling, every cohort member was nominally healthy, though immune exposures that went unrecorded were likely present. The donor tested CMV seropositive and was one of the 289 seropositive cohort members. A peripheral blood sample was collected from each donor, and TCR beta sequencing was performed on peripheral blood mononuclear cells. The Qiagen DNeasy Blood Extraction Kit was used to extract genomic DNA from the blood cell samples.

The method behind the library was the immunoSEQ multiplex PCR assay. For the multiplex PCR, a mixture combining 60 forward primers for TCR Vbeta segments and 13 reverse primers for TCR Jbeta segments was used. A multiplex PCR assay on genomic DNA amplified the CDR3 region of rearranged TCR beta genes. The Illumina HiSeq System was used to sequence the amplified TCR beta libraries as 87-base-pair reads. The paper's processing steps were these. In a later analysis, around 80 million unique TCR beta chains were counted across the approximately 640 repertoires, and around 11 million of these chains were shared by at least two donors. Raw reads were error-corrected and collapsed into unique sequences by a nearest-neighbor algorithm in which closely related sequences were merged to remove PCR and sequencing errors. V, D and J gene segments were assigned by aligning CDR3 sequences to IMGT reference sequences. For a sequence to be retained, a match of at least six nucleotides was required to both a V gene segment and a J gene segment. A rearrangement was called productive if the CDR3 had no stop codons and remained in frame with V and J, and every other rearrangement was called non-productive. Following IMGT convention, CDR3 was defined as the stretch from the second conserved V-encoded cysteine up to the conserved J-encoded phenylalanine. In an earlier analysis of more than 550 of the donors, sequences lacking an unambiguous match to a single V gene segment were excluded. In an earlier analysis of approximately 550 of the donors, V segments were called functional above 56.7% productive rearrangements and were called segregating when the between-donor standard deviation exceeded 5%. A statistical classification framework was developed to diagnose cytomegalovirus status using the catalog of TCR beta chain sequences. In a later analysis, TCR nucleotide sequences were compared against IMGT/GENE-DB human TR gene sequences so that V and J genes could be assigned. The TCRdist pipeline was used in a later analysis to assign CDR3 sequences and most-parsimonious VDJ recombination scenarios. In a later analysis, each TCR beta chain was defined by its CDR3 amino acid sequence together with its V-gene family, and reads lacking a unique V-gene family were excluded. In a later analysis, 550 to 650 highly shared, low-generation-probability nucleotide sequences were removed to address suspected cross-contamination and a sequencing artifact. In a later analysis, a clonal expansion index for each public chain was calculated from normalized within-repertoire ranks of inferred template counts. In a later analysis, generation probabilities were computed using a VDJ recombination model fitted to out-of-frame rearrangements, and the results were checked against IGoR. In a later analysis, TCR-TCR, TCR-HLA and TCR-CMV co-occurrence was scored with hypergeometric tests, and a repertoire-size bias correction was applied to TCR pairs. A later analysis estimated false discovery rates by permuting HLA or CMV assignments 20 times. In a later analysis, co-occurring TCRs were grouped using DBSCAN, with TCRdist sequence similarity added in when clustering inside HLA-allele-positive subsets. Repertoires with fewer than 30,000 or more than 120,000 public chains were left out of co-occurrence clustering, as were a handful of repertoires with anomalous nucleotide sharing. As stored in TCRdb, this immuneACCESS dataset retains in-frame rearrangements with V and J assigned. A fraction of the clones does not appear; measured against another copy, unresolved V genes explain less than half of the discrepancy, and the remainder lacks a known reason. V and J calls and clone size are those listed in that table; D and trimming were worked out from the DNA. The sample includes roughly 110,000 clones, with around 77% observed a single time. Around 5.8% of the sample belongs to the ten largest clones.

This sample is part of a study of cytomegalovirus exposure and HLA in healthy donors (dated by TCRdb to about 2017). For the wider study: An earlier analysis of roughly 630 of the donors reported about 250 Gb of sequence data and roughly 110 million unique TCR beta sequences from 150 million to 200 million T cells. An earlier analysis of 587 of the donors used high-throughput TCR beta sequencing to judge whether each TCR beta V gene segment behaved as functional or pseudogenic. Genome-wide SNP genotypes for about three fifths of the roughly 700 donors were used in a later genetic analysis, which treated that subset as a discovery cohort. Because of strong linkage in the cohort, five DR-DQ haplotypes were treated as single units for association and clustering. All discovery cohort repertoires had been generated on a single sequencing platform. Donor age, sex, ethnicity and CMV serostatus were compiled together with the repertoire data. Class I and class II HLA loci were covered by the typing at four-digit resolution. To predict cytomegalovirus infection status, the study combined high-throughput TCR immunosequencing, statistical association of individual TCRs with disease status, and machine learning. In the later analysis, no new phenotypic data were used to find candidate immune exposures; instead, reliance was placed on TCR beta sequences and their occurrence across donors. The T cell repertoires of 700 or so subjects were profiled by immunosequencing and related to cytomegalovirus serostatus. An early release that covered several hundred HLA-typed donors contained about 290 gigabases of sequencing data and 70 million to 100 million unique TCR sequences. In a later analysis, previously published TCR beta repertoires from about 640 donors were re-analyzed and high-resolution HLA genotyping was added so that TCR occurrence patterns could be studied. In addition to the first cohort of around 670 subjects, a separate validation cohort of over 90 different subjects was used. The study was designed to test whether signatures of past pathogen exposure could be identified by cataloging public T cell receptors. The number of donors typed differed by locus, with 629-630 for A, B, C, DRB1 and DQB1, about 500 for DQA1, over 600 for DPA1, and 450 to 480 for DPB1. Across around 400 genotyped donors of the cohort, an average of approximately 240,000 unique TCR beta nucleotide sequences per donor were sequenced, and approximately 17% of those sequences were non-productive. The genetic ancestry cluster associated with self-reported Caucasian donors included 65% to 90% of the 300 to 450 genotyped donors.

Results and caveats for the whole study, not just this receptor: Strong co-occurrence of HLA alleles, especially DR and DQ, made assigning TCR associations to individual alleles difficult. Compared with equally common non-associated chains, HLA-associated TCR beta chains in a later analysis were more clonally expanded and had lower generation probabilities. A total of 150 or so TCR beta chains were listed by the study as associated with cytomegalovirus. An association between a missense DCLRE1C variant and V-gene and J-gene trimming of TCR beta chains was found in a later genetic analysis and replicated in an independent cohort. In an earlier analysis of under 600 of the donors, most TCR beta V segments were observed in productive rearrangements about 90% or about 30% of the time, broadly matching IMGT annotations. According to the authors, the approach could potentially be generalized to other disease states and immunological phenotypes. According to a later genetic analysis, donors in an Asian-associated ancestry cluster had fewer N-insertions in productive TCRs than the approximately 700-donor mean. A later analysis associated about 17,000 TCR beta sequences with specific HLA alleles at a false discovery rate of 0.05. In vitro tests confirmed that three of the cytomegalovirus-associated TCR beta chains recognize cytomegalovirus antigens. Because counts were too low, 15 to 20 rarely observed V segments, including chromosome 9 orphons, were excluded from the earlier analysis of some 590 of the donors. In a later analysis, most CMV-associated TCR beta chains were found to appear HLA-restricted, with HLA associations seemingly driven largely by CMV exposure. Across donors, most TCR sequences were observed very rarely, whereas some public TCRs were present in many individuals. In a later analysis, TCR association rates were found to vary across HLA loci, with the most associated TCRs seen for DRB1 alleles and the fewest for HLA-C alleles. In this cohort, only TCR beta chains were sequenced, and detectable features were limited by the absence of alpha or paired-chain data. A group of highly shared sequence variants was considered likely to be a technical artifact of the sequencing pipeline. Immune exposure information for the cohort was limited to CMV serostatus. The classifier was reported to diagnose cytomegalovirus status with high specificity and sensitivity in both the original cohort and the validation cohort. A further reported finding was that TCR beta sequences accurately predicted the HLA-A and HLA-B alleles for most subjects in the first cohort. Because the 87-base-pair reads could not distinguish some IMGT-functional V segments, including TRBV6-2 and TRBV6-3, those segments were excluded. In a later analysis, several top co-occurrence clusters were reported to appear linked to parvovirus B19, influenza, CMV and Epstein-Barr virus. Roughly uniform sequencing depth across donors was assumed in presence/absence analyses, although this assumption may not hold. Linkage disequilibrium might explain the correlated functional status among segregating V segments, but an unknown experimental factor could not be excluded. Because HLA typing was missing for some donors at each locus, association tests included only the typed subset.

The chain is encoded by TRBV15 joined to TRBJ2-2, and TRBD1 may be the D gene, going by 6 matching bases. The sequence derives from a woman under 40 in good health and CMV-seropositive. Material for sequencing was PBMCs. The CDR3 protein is CATRPHTGTGELFF. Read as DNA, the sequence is TGTGCCACCAGACCGCACACAGGGACCGGGGAGCTGTTTTTT.